This entry is about one TCR beta chain. V was pared by 9 bases and J by 8 bases, with 4 bases of the junction left unmatched. The length of the CDR3 is 12 residues. From germline, CDR1 is LNHDA and CDR2 SQIVND (reference sequence). Only in-frame clones appear in the TCRdb table, and some are missing; sequencing was by immunoSEQ multiplex PCR. The data contain about 160,000 clones, 85% of them singletons. The source of the sample is a study of blood T cell repertoires in COVID-19. Sequenced input: peripheral blood. J is TRBJ1-4 and V is TRBV19; 9 bases match TRBD1. This receptor was taken from a human donor with acute or convalescent COVID-19. The donor label of this sample is uncertain. The CDR3 protein is CASAGTGEKLFF. The CDR3 coding sequence is TGTGCCAGCGCCGGGACAGGGGAAAAACTGTTTTTT.